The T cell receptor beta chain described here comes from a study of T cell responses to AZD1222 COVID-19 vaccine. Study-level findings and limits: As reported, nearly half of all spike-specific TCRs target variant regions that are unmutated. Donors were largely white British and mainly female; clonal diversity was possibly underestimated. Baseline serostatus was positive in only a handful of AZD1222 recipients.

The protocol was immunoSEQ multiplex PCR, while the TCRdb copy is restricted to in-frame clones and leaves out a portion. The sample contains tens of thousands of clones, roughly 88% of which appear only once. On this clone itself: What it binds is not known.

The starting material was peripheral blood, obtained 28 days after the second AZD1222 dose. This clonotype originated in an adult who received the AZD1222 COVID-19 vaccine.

The CDR3: CASSKEGTANSPLHF. CDR3 in DNA: TGTGCCAGCAGCAAAGAGGGGACAGCTAATTCACCCCTCCACTTT. V and J are TRBV11-2 and TRBJ1-6; the match to TRBD1 covers 7 bases. Trimming cost V 5 bases and J 6 bases; bases outside gene matches: 7. The CDR3 is 15 residues long. Germline CDR1 is SGHAT and CDR2 is FQNNGV.